This TCR beta chain was sequenced for a study of blood T cell repertoires in COVID-19. Trimming stripped 0 bases from V and 0 bases from J, with 9 bases between. The germline V gene has CDR1 SGDLS and CDR2 YYNGEE. The CDR3 covers 15 residues. Assay: immunoSEQ multiplex PCR; the TCRdb copy retains only in-frame clones and omits some. The sample includes almost 500,000 clones, around nine tenths seen only once; the top ten take more than 7.5%. Individuals aged 18 to 89 years were recruited from fewer than 25 US areas. Donors were grouped by their self-reported clinical history. The study counted Cohort 3 donors as recovered given two negative PCRs, clearance, or symptom resolution.

The chain links TRBV9 to TRBJ1-1; D unclear. The sequence derives from a woman in her fifties or sixties who had recovered from COVID-19. The specimen sequenced was PBMCs or T cells enriched from blood (not recorded which). The CDR3 DNA reads TGTGCCAGCAGCGTAGCCACAGCCATGAACACTGAAGCTTTCTTT. This encodes CASSVATAMNTEAFF. Using reference TRBV9 and TRBJ1-1 for the parts outside the CDR3, the full variable domain is DSGVTQTPKHLITATGQRVTLRCSPRSGDLSVYWYQQSLDQGLQFLIQYYNGEERAKGNILERFSAQQFPDLHSELNLSSLELGDSALYFCASSVATAMNTEAFFGQGTRLTVV.